This TCR beta chain was sequenced for a study of shared clonotypes between healthy human individuals (TCRdb year 2020). A note on the overall study: The cohort included three men and a couple of women between 18 and 49 years of age. To estimate repertoire size and how much clonotypes are shared between individuals, the study performed deep sequencing of blood TCR repertoires from 4 to 6 healthy adults. Per donor, three plates each were used for CD4 naive and CD4 memory, two for CD8 naive, and one for CD8 memory. To increase sequencing depth and limit assay-specific biases, different laboratories used diverse techniques to prepare libraries and sequence TCR repertoires. Per donor, leukapheresis produced somewhere between about 0.94 and 9.5 billion PBMCs.

What the research found in general, with its limitations: Based on pairwise subsampling, the degree of clonotype sharing among donors was expected to be affected by sequencing depth. When a handful of donors were compared, the shared fraction of clonotypes was around 5% for naive CD4, 3.5% for naive CD8, more than 2% for memory CD4, and less than 0.5% for memory CD8. Sampling was restricted to blood, and TCR repertoires in tissue are likely to differ from TCR repertoires in blood. Naive subsets generally had larger estimated clonotype richness than memory subsets did. The genetic and exposure-history diversity represented was limited by the small number of donors. Clonotypes shared by all four sorted-subset donors showed higher generation probabilities than non-shared clonotypes. Incomplete sequencing was indicated by rarefaction of sorted-subset datasets, despite the large sequencing depth.

As regards this clone: What this receptor recognizes is not known. Within one base of it there is no much larger clone, and no base qualities were kept.

Donors were healthy HIV-negative adults with no recently reported acute infections or vaccinations. All donors were Caucasian adults living in Nashville, Tennessee, USA. Magnetic negative selection was used to enrich CD4+ T cells, after which naive cells were positively selected on CD45RA and the negative fraction became the memory subset. After blood collection by leukapheresis, PBMCs were isolated using Ficoll-Histopaque density gradient centrifugation and then cryopreserved in the vapor phase of liquid nitrogen. Analytical flow cytometry was used to check the purity and quantity of each magnetically sorted T cell population. From each sorted fraction, genomic DNA was isolated and quantified by UV absorbance on a Nanodrop 2000c. The CDR3 covers 13 residues, taking in both the cysteine and the phenylalanine. Solely the CDR3 DNA is kept, with 39 bases framed from the first base. Via the germline V gene (reference sequence), CDR1 is LNHDA and CDR2 SQIVND. Unmatched junction bases come to 6, with V trimmed by 6 bases and J by 7 bases.

Using the deep immunoSEQ assay, TCR CDR3 regions were amplified from genomic DNA by multiplex PCR. Extracted genomic DNA from each cell subset was spread evenly across all wells of several immunoSEQ 96-well plates, with each plate serving as a replicate. For sorted subsets, 150 to 250 ng genomic DNA, equal to some 28,000 T cell genomes, was loaded into each replicate PCR. Purified libraries were quantified with a Qubit 3.0 fluorometer, sized on a Bioanalyzer 2100, and re-quantified with the KAPA Library Quantification kit. Each immunoSEQ 96-well plate was sequenced on its own single-read 150-cycle Illumina NextSeq 550 flow cell. The original methods were these. The immunoSEQ output contained only junctional sequences without quality scores, so filtering could not match that applied to full-length reads. To assign V/J genes and CDR3, sequences were annotated using PyIR, a Python wrapper for IgBLAST v1.9, with IMGT germline references. Reads were filtered out if the reads had weak V/J assignments (E-value above 1e-6), no CDR3, stop codons, out-of-frame junctions, or ambiguous translated residues. A V3J clonotype was defined by an identical inferred V gene, J gene, and CDR3 amino acid sequence. The percentage overlap between two repertoires was calculated by dividing the number of shared unique clonotypes by the size of the smaller repertoire. Three approaches were used to assess repertoire richness: RTK rarefaction, the Chao1 estimator, and Recon v2.1 estimates of unobserved clonotypes. Generation probabilities for all TCRbeta clonotypes obtained by the gDNA method from a handful of donors were computed using OLGA. As stored in TCRdb, this immuneACCESS dataset retains in-frame rearrangements with V and J assigned. A fraction of the clones does not appear; measured against another copy, unresolved V genes explain less than half of the discrepancy, and the remainder lacks a known reason. V and J calls and clone size are those listed in that table; D and trimming were worked out from the DNA. The sample table holds 2 million to 2.5 million clones, of which approximately 94% were seen once. The top ten constitute 0.13% of the sample.

The TCR originated in a man aged 18 to 29 in good health. In this chain, TRBV19 is recombined with TRBJ1-2; 9 bases in the middle match TRBD1. Source material: naive CD4+ T cells sorted from blood. According to the study, the label for this sample's cell subset or site signals: CD45RA+ positively selected. The CDR3 corresponds to CASRGQGGSGYTF. The nucleotide sequence reads TGTGCCAGTAGGGGACAGGGAGGGAGTGGCTACACCTTC.